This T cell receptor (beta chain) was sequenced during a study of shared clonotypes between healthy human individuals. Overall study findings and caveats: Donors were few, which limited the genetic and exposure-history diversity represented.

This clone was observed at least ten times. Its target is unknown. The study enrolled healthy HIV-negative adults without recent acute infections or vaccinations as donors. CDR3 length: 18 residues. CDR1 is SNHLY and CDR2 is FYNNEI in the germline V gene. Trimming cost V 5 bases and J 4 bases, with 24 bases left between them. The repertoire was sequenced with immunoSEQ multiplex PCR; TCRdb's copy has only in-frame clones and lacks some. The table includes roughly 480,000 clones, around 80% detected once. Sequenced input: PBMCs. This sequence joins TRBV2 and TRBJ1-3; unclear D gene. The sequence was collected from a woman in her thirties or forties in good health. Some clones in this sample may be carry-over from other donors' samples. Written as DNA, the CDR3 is TGTGCCAGCAGTCGGAGTAGCCAGCACTCAGGACCCGGAAACACCATATATTTT. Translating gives CASSRSSQHSGPGNTIYF.